The 14 T cell receptor beta chains below were found in one sample sequenced in a study of blood T cells in healthy people across ages (dated by TCRdb to between 2015 and 2016). Libraries were made using 5' RACE. This sample was sequenced with an Illumina HiSeq 2500. A second roughly 7 to 11 cycle PCR used a sample-barcoded 5' primer and a J-beta primer mix. TCRdb reprocessing: public reads trimmed at Q25 with fastp, clones called with MiXCR, in-frame beta chains kept. Rows are combined by CDR3 protein, so each entry shows the most common genes and DNA. The sample data list around 1,700,000 distinct CDR3 sequences, and 25% to 30% of these were observed just once. The ten largest clones take up 7% to 9% of the sample. Specimen: blood. All receptors come from a woman in her 30s in good health.

This clonotype has at least ten counts. The J gene is TRBJ1-2, the V gene TRBV12-3 or TRBV12-4; a possible D gene is TRBD1 (6 bases). The CDR3 totals 15 residues. Trimming removed 0 bases at V and 8 bases at J, with 16 bases between. The CDR3 region is CASSLASGGAGGYTF. CDR3 DNA: TGTGCCAGCAGTTTAGCGAGCGGGGGCGCGGGAGGCTACACCTTC.

About this clonotype itself: The junction departs from germline at one end; a sequencing error may be responsible. The rearrangement joins TRBV20-1 to TRBJ1-1, with a tentative D call TRBD1 (6 bases). The CDR3 contains 14 residues. The germline CDR1 and CDR2 sequences are DFQATT and SNEGSKA (reference sequence). Here the CDR3 DNA reads TGCAGTGCTAGAGGGACGACAGGCCTCACTGAAGTTTTCTTT. This translates into CSARGTTGLTEVFF.

A note on this clonotype: Given a much more abundant clone one base away, this may be a read error. The chain employs TRBV7-2 and TRBJ2-7, with 10 bases fitting TRBD1. V trimming: 5 bases; J trimming: 2 bases; junction bases outside the gene matches: 6. The germline V gene has CDR1 SGHTA and CDR2 FQGNSA. This CDR3 comprises 15 residues. CDR3 sequence (DNA): TGTGCCAGCAGCCCCGGGACAGGGGTCGCCTACGAGCAGTACTTC. It is translated as CASSPGTGVAYEQYF.

The J gene is TRBJ2-7, the V gene TRBV12-3 or TRBV12-4; D gene ambiguous. The CDR3 has 13 residues. The ends were cut back, 8 bases at V and 5 bases at J, with 16 bases in the middle. The CDR3 sequence: CASGPVGCHEQYF. The DNA of the CDR3 is TGTGCCAGCGGCCCGGTGGGCTGCCACGAGCAGTACTTC.

This clonotype has more than one count but fewer than ten. V gene TRBV3-1 combines with J gene TRBJ2-5, with 8 bases identical to TRBD1. The junction had 8 bases not matched to a gene; V was cut back by 3 bases and J by 5 bases. CDR1 is LGHDT and CDR2 is YNNKEL in the germline V gene (reference sequence). The CDR3 contains 15 residues. CDR3 residues: CASSHPTDRAETQYF. The CDR3 region has the DNA TGTGCCAGCAGCCACCCCACGGACAGGGCTGAGACCCAGTACTTC.

This clonotype appeared a few times. This chain joins TRBV7-6 and TRBJ1-5; the match to TRBD1 covers 7 bases. CDR3 length equals 14 residues. The ends lost 5 bases at V and 7 bases at J; junction bases unmatched: 8. Germline loops: CDR1 SGHVS, CDR2 FNYEAQ. DNA for the CDR3: TGTGCCAGCAGCGATAAGACAGGGTTACAGCCCCAGCATTTT. Its protein product is CASSDKTGLQPQHF.

This chain joins TRBV5-1 and TRBJ2-5; tentatively, D is TRBD1 (6 bases). Between the trimmed V and J ends, which lost 4 bases and 4 bases, there was a span of 11 bases. The CDR3 extends over 13 amino acids. Germline-derived CDR1 and CDR2 are SGHRS and YFSETQ. The CDR3: CASSVTGRETQYF. The DNA for the CDR3 is TGCGCCAGCAGCGTTACAGGGAGAGAGACCCAGTACTTC. Together with reference TRBV5-1 and TRBJ2-5, the CDR3 gives the full variable domain: KAGVTQTPRYLIKTRGQQVTLSCSPISGHRSVSWYQQTPGQGLQFLFEYFSETQRNKGNFPGRFSGRQFSNSRSEMNVSTLELGDSALYLCASSVTGRETQYFGPGTRLLVL.

On this clonotype itself: Possible read error: a much larger clone is one base away. This rearrangement joins TRBV4-3 to TRBJ2-1; weak D call: TRBD2 (6 bases). V gave up 3 bases and J gave up 10 bases, with 16 bases separating them. This CDR3 spans 14 amino acids. Germline CDR1 and CDR2: LGHNA and YSLEER. CDR3 sequence: CASSQTRITYEQFF. DNA of the CDR3: TGCGCCAGCAGCCAGACTAGAATTACCTACGAGCAGTTCTTC.

The gene calls are TRBV29-1 and TRBJ1-1, with 7 bases that match TRBD1. Germline V gene sequence: CDR1 SQVTM, CDR2 ANQGSEA. Germline trimming cut 0 bases from V and 7 bases from J; bases unmatched to any gene: 8. This CDR3 region has 14 residues. The CDR3 bases are TGCAGCGTTGAAGAAAGACGGGGACAGCGTGAAGCTTTCTTT. It translates to CSVEERRGQREAFF.

The chain recombines TRBV5-1 with TRBJ2-1; perhaps TRBD2 as D (5 bases). Germline V CDR1 and CDR2: SGHRS, YFSETQ. Between the trimmed V and J ends, which lost 4 bases and 5 bases, there was a span of 16 bases. The CDR3 is 15 residues long. CDR3 loop: CASSVTGNPNNEQFF. The CDR3 coding sequence is TGCGCCAGCAGCGTAACCGGGAACCCCAACAATGAGCAGTTCTTC.

This clonotype came up a few times. This chain uses TRBV4-1 with TRBJ1-2; D is uncertain. Per the germline V gene, CDR1 is MGHRA and CDR2 is YSYEKL. This CDR3 spans 16 amino acids. Trimming removed 4 bases from V and 3 bases from J, with 18 bases in between. The CDR3 coding sequence is TGCGCCAGCAGCCCCCTCAAGGCGGACGGGCACTATGGCTACACCTTC. Translating gives CASSPLKADGHYGYTF.

This clonotype occurred a few times. The chain combines TRBV5-1 with TRBJ2-5; 10 nucleotides line up with TRBD2. Germline values: CDR1 SGHRS, CDR2 YFSETQ. The CDR3 totals 18 residues. Trimming at V came to 4 bases and at J to 5 bases, leaving 17 bases not matched to a gene. The DNA for the CDR3 is TGCGCCAGCAGCAAAGGCGGGCTAGCGGGAGAGTCGCGGGAGACCCAGTACTTC. It yields the protein CASSKGGLAGESRETQYF.

This clonotype was detected a few times. The chain has TRBV5-1 and TRBJ2-3, with D perhaps matching TRBD1 (5 bases). Trimming shortened V by 4 bases and J by 7 bases, and 13 bases separated the two germline ends. The CDR3 is 13 residues long. Germline V lookup: CDR1 SGHRS, CDR2 YFSETQ. The CDR3 spells CASSADQGNTQYF. The CDR3 DNA reads as TGCGCCAGCAGCGCTGATCAGGGAAATACGCAGTATTTT.

A few counts support this clonotype. The V call is TRBV7-9, the J call TRBJ1-2; D is undetermined. The length of the CDR3 is 14 residues. The germline CDR1 and CDR2 sequences are SEHNR and FQNEAQ (reference sequence). Trimming took off 4 bases at V and 5 bases at J, with 14 bases between the two ends. CDR3 sequence reads: CASSSLPMIYGYTF. The CDR3 DNA is TGTGCCAGCAGCTCCCTTCCGATGATATATGGCTACACCTTC.